This TCR beta chain was profiled in a study of OX40 agonist ivuxolimab in advanced cancers. About the research overall: The dose-escalation cohort had hepatocellular carcinoma, melanoma, renal cell or head and neck cancer. Patients were around 83% male with ages roughly 23 to 79, mean roughly 64.

Libraries were prepared by immunoSEQ multiplex PCR; TCRdb keeps only in-frame clonotypes and omits some of them. This repertoire shows about 68,000 clones, 85% to 90% found once; its top ten account for 0.68%. This receptor was obtained from an adult with an advanced solid tumor such as melanoma, head and neck, liver or kidney cancer. The specimen comprised CD4+ or CD8+ T cells sorted from blood, sampled in a trial of the OX40 agonist ivuxolimab.

CDR3 nucleotide sequence: TGTGCCAGTTCGGGACAGGGGGCCGGGGAGCTGTTTTTT. The encoded protein is CASSGQGAGELFF. V usage is TRBV19 and J usage is TRBJ2-2; TRBD1 aligns across 11 bases. V lost 8 bases to trimming and J lost 6 bases; unmatched junction nucleotides: 2. This CDR3 is 13 amino acids long. CDR1 is LNHDA and CDR2 is SQIVND in the germline V gene (reference sequence).